The 30 T cell receptor beta chains presented below share a single source sample, sequenced in a study of T cells after yellow fever vaccination. TCRdb independently ran MiXCR on the 5' RACE reads; one entry per CDR3 protein. The sample includes under 700,000 distinct CDR3 sequences, about a sixth of them seen just once. Here the sequenced sample was PBMCs, taken around 5 days after the first yellow fever vaccination. Receptor source: a young man who received the YFV17D yellow fever vaccine.

The V call is TRBV20-1, the J call TRBJ2-7, with D tentatively TRBD2 (6 bases). V was pared by 3 bases and J by 3 bases, with 15 bases between. Germline V gives CDR1 DFQATT, CDR2 SNEGSKA (reference sequence). The CDR3 has 14 residues. CDR3 residues: CSARPTGDDYEQYF. The CDR3 DNA reads as TGCAGTGCTAGGCCCACGGGGGATGACTACGAGCAGTACTTC.

This clonotype came up once. The chain uses TRBV5-1 and TRBJ1-2, with TRBD1 matching over 8 bases. V shed 4 bases and J 8 bases; nucleotides not matched to a gene: 13. The CDR3 has 15 residues. The germline V gene encodes CDR1 SGHRS and CDR2 YFSETQ. The CDR3 here is CASSQKTGVLEGYTF. CDR3 coding DNA: TGCGCCAGCAGCCAGAAGACAGGGGTACTAGAAGGCTACACCTTC.

The chain employs TRBV6-2 or TRBV6-3 and TRBJ1-2; 9 bases agree with TRBD1. There are 13 residues in the CDR3. CDR1 is MNHEY, CDR2 SVGEGT, per germline. Trimming took 7 bases from V and 6 from J; bases not matched to a gene: 6. CDR3 protein: CASNQGTGHGYTF. CDR3 coding DNA: TGTGCCAGCAACCAAGGGACAGGGCATGGCTACACCTTC.

This clonotype was detected a few times. J is TRBJ2-5 and V is TRBV11-2, with 14 bases matching TRBD2. The ends lost 6 bases at V and 7 bases at J; junction bases unmatched: 13. The CDR3 has 17 residues. CDR1 and CDR2 from the germline V gene are SGHAT and FQNNGV. The CDR3 loop reads CASRPRVTSGGVGTQYF. The CDR3 DNA reads TGTGCCAGCAGACCTAGGGTGACTAGCGGGGGGGTAGGGACCCAGTACTTC.

This clonotype was detected only a few times. The rearrangement links TRBV5-1 to TRBJ2-1; 11 nucleotides line up with TRBD1. Germline CDR1 SGHRS, CDR2 YFSETQ. Trimming at V came to 9 bases and at J to 8 bases, leaving 13 bases not matched to a gene. The CDR3 has 15 amino acids. CDR3 protein: CATSPGTGGSYEQFF. The CDR3 nucleotides read TGCGCCACCTCCCCCGGGACAGGGGGATCCTATGAGCAGTTCTTC.

There are a few counts of this clonotype. The V and J genes are TRBV9 and TRBJ1-3; D not certain. Trimming removed 2 bases from V and 0 bases from J, with 6 bases in between. Germline CDR1 reads SGDLS; CDR2 reads YYNGEE. The CDR3 sequence is 14 residues long. The CDR3 DNA reads as TGTGCCAGCAGCGTTGATATCTCTGGAAACACCATATATTTT. This sequence encodes CASSVDISGNTIYF.

V and J are TRBV6-2 or TRBV6-3 and TRBJ2-1, with 10 bases lining up with TRBD1. There are 16 residues in the CDR3. The germline V gene has CDR1 MNHEY and CDR2 SVGEGT. After removal of 5 bases from V and 7 bases from J, the junction contained 11 bases not matched to a gene. The CDR3 DNA reads as TGTGCCAGCAGTCGCGGGGGACAGGGGATTTGGAATGAGCAGTTCTTC. This gives the protein CASSRGGQGIWNEQFF.

This clonotype was seen repeatedly, ten times or more. The V and J genes are TRBV18 and TRBJ2-7; D is ambiguous. Per germline, CDR1 KGHSH and CDR2 LQKENI. The V end lost 3 bases, the J end lost 3 bases, and 15 bases lay between the germline ends. The length of the CDR3 is 15 residues. The CDR3 loop reads CASSPSGLGYYEQYV. The CDR3 DNA sequence: TGTGCCAGCTCACCTAGTGGGTTGGGGTACTACGAGCAGTACGTC.

This clonotype was seen more than once but under ten times. V usage is TRBV20-1 and J usage is TRBJ2-3; 8 bases are shared with TRBD1. Germline CDR1 and CDR2: DFQATT and SNEGSKA (reference sequence). The CDR3 length is 15 residues. Trimming at V came to 1 base and at J to 5 bases, leaving 8 bases not matched to a gene. CDR3 bases: TGCAGTGCTAGAGGGGGGGCGACAGGGGAAGATACGCAGTATTTT. This gives the protein CSARGGATGEDTQYF.

The V gene is TRBV23-1, the J gene TRBJ2-1, with 11 bases lining up with TRBD1. TRBV23-1 is recorded as an ORF, its role being uncertain. J gave up 10 bases and V 11 bases, and 16 bases lay outside the gene matches. The CDR3 sequence is 15 residues long. CDR3 sequence (DNA): TGCGCCTCCAGGCAACAGAGGACAGGGGGCTGGGAGCAGTTCTTC. Amino acids: CASRQQRTGGWEQFF.

The chain couples TRBV6-1 to TRBJ1-5; 8 bases map to TRBD1. Trimming at V came to 2 bases and at J to 7 bases, leaving 10 bases not matched to a gene. Looked up from germline, CDR1 is MNHNS and CDR2 is SASEGT. The CDR3 is 16 amino acids. CDR3 region: CASSELGQGRWQPQHF. Here the CDR3 DNA reads TGTGCCAGCAGTGAATTAGGACAGGGCCGGTGGCAGCCCCAGCATTTT.

This chain links TRBV27 with TRBJ1-2; TRBD1 might be the D (6 bases). Germline lookup yields CDR1 MNHEY and CDR2 SMNVEV (reference sequence). V lost 7 bases and J lost 5, with 11 bases in between. CDR3 length equals 12 residues. As DNA, the CDR3 is TGTGCCAGCAAGGCAGGGGCTTATGGCTACACCTTC. Translating it yields CASKAGAYGYTF.

This clonotype has only a few counts. The CDR3 nucleotides are TGTGCCAGCAGATCAGGGAGCTCCTACGAGCAGTACTTC. This gives the protein CASRSGSSYEQYF. The chain links TRBV7-2 to TRBJ2-7; the D gene could be TRBD1 or TRBD2 (5 bases each). This CDR3 has 13 amino acids. The V end lost 6 bases, the J end lost 0 bases, and 9 bases lay between the germline ends. Germline CDR1 SGHTA, CDR2 FQGNSA.

The V and J genes are TRBV5-6 and TRBJ2-1; D gene ambiguous. This CDR3 region has 15 residues. Germline V gives CDR1 SGHDT, CDR2 YYEEEE. Trimming removed 7 bases at V and 0 bases at J, with 14 bases between. For the CDR3, the DNA is TGTGCCAGCGGCCCCGAGTTCCACTCCTACAATGAGCAGTTCTTC. It translates to CASGPEFHSYNEQFF.

This clonotype was counted a few times. The rearrangement joins TRBV11-3 to TRBJ2-3; D is unclear. Deletions cut 2 bases from V and 2 bases from J, with 8 bases between. The CDR3 is 14 residues long. The germline gives CDR1 SGHNT, CDR2 YENEEA. CDR3 bases: TGTGCCAGCAGCTTAAACCCTCACACAGATACGCAGTATTTT. Translating gives CASSLNPHTDTQYF.

This clonotype was detected a few times. This sequence joins TRBV12-3 or TRBV12-4 and TRBJ2-1; 8 nucleotides agree with TRBD2. Trimming at V came to 5 bases and at J to 4 bases, leaving 7 bases not matched to a gene. The CDR3 sequence is 15 residues long. DNA for the CDR3: TGTGCCAGCAGTCCCAGCGGGGGCTTTTACAATGAGCAGTTCTTC. This codes for CASSPSGGFYNEQFF.

This chain uses TRBV6-1 with TRBJ2-2, with D maybe TRBD1 (6 bases). The CDR3 loop spans 16 amino acids. V was pared by 10 bases and J by 1 base, with 19 bases between. CDR1 is MNHNS and CDR2 is SASEGT in the germline V gene. This chain's CDR3 is CATLGAATENTGELFF. Here the CDR3 DNA reads TGTGCCACCTTGGGGGCGGCAACCGAGAACACCGGGGAGCTGTTTTTT.

This clonotype was seen only a few times. The chain has TRBV20-1 and TRBJ1-5, with a possible D match to TRBD1 (5 bases). The V gene lost 6 bases and the J gene lost 1 base, with 16 bases spanning the gap. The germline V gene encodes CDR1 DFQATT and CDR2 SNEGSKA (reference sequence). The CDR3 is 15 residues long. The CDR3 DNA sequence: TGCAGTGCCCAGGGTCAGGATATCAGCAATCAGCCCCAGCATTTT. This codes for CSAQGQDISNQPQHF.

This clonotype was detected only a few times. V is TRBV7-8 and J is TRBJ2-5; D call uncertain. Deletions cut 3 bases from V and 8 bases from J, with 19 bases between. The CDR3 length is 15 residues. The germline gives CDR1 SGHVS, CDR2 FQNEAQ. For the CDR3, the DNA is TGTGCCAGCAGCTTGGACGAAGGGTCACGTGGTACCCAGTACTTC. Translated, it gives CASSLDEGSRGTQYF.

This clonotype was seen more than once but under ten times. J is TRBJ2-5 and V is TRBV20-1; 9 nucleotides align to TRBD1. There are 15 residues in the CDR3. Germline-derived CDR1 and CDR2 are DFQATT and SNEGSKA (reference sequence). V shed 2 bases and J 5 bases; nucleotides not matched to a gene: 9. The CDR3 DNA reads as TGCAGTGCTAGACCACCACAGGGGGCACTGGAGACCCAGTACTTC. Amino acid sequence: CSARPPQGALETQYF.

This clonotype was seen a few times. This chain links TRBV24-1 with TRBJ2-1; no reliable D call. CDR1 KGHDR and CDR2 SFDVKD come from the germline V gene. CDR3 length: 15 residues. Trimming took off 7 bases at V and 9 bases at J, with 21 bases between the two ends. CDR3 in DNA: TGTGCCACCAGACTCCTCCAACAGAATAAGAGTGAGCAGTTCTTC. It codes for CATRLLQQNKSEQFF.

The chain joins TRBV12-3 or TRBV12-4 to TRBJ1-4; D call uncertain. The CDR3 is 12 amino acids. Trimming took 4 bases from V and 9 from J, leaving 9 bases between them. This CDR3 is CASSSARKKLFF. As DNA, the CDR3 is TGTGCCAGCAGTTCGGCCCGAAAAAAACTGTTTTTT.

The chain joins TRBV15 to TRBJ2-6; D unclear. CDR1 is LNHNV, CDR2 YYDKDF, per germline (reference sequence). The V and J ends lost 1 base and 0 bases respectively, with 4 bases between them. The CDR3 extends over 15 amino acids. The chain's CDR3 is CATSRGGSGANVLTF. CDR3 sequence (DNA): TGTGCCACCAGCAGAGGGGGCTCTGGGGCCAACGTCCTGACTTTC.

V and J are TRBV29-1 and TRBJ1-2; D is unresolved. Trimming pared 3 bases from V and 3 bases from J, leaving 8 bases between. There are 12 residues in the CDR3. In germline, CDR1 is SQVTM, CDR2 ANQGSEA. The CDR3 DNA sequence: TGCAGCGTTGATGCGGGAGACTATGGCTACACCTTC. Encoded protein: CSVDAGDYGYTF.

The chain has TRBV4-1 and TRBJ1-6; D not resolved. V gave up 1 base and J gave up 14 bases, with 24 bases separating them. Germline values: CDR1 MGHRA, CDR2 YSYEKL. CDR3 length equals 17 residues. CDR3 in DNA: TGCGCCAGCAGCCAAGGAAGAACCGGGATTGCGGATTCGTCCCTCCACTTT. Protein: CASSQGRTGIADSSLHF.

In this sample, this clonotype turned up a few times. The chain joins TRBV24-1 to TRBJ2-7, with D unclear. There are 13 residues in the CDR3. The V and J ends lost 4 bases and 3 bases respectively, with 9 bases between them. Germline CDR1 is KGHDR and CDR2 is SFDVKD. CDR3 protein: CATSDSRNYEQYF. CDR3 nucleotides: TGTGCCACCAGTGACTCCCGGAACTACGAGCAGTACTTC.

The gene calls are TRBV20-1 and TRBJ1-1; 9 bases are shared with TRBD1. Germline lookup yields CDR1 DFQATT and CDR2 SNEGSKA (reference sequence). This CDR3 has 13 residues. V was pared by 1 base and J by 5 bases, with 2 bases of the junction left unmatched. The CDR3 sequence: CSARGGQGTEAFF. The CDR3 nucleotides are TGCAGTGCTAGAGGAGGACAGGGGACTGAAGCTTTCTTT.

This clonotype was counted a few times. At one of its ends the junction is not consistent with the germline gene, which may arise from a read error. V is TRBV5-6 and J is TRBJ2-1, with D maybe TRBD1 (6 bases). The CDR3 runs 16 residues. Germline V CDR1 and CDR2: SGHDT, YYEEEE. For the CDR3, the DNA is TGTGCCAGCACCGAGAAAGGACAGATCCTTTACAGTGAGCAGTTCTTC. Its protein product is CASTEKGQILYSEQFF.

A note on this clonotype: A junction boundary mismatches the germline segment, possibly from a read error. The chain carries TRBV11-1 and TRBJ2-5, with D possibly being TRBD1 or TRBD2 (5 bases each). The V gene's germline CDR1 is SGHAT and CDR2 FQDESV (reference sequence). This CDR3 contains 13 residues. This CDR3 is CASSLLIKGTKYF. In DNA form, the CDR3 reads TGTGCCAGCAGCTTACTGATTAAGGGGACCAAGTACTTC. The full variable domain, completed using reference TRBV11-1 and TRBJ2-5, is EAEVAQSPRYKITEKSQAVAFWCDPISGHATLYWYRQILGQGPELLVQFQDESVVDDSQLPKDRFSAERLKGVDSTLKIQPAELGDSAMYLCASSLLIKGTKYFGPGTRLLVL.

J is TRBJ2-3 and V is TRBV5-1; D uncertain. CDR1 and CDR2 from the germline V gene are SGHRS and YFSETQ. The V and J ends lost 0 bases and 4 bases respectively, with 9 bases between them. CDR3 size: 14 residues. CDR3 sequence (DNA): TGCGCCAGCAGCTTGGTAGGGATTCCAGATACGCAGTATTTT. This gives the protein CASSLVGIPDTQYF.